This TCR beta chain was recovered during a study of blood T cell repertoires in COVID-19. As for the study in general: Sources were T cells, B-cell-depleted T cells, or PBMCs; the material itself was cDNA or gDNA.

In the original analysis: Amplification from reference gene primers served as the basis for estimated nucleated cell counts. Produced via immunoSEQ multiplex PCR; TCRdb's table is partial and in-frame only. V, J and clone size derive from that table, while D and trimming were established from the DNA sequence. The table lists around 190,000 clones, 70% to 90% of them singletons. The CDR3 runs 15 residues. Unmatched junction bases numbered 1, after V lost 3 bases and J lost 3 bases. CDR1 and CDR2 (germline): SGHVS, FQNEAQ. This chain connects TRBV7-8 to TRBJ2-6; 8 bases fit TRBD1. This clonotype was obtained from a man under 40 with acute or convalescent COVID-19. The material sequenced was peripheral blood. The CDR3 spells CASSFRGLGANVLTF. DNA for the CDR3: TGTGCCAGCAGCTTCAGGGGGCTTGGGGCCAACGTCCTGACTTTC.